This T cell receptor (beta chain) was sequenced for a study of a mutant IDH1 vaccine in newly diagnosed glioma. For the study at large: Visit timing is recorded as week 35 for V12 and week 47 for V13.

The data were produced by immunoSEQ multiplex PCR, yet TCRdb's version contains in-frame clones alone and is incomplete. The table shows approximately 100,000 clones, with roughly 90% occurring only once. Time point meaning: week 47, end of study. The study gave 300 ug of mutant IDH1 20-mer peptide per vaccine dose, with topical imiquimod. The vaccination schedule gave patients eight doses in weeks 1, 3, 5, 7, 11, 15, 19 and 23. CDR1 and CDR2 (germline): SEHNR, FQNEAQ (reference sequence). The CDR3 is 13 amino acids. V lost 10 bases, J lost 5 bases, and 10 bases stayed unmatched. A word on this clone: Its antigen remains unidentified.

Study observations and caveats: Among patients, around 93% showed immune responses induced by the vaccine. Pseudoprogression seemingly bore no relation to changes in top peripheral T cell clonotypes.

V is TRBV7-9 and J is TRBJ2-7; 8 bases fit TRBD1. The TCR was taken from a woman in her fifties or sixties with glioma. The sequenced sample was PBMCs, obtained from a glioma patient whose treatment included an IDH1 peptide vaccine. The CDR3 bases are TGTGCCACCACCCGGACAGGGATCAACGAGCAGTACTTC. Translated: CATTRTGINEQYF.